The 14 T cell receptor beta chains in this list originate from one sample, sequenced in a study of graft-versus-host responses after intestinal transplantation (dated by TCRdb to the early 2020s). Their antigens are not known. The meaning of the sample's time point label: cells obtained before transplantation from donor or recipient. The library was made by the immunoSEQ multiplex PCR assay. This is the immuneACCESS table as TCRdb keeps it, with only in-frame sequences that have V and J called. A part of the clones is gone; compared with another copy, unresolved V genes explain less than half, and the rest is unexplained. This sample has over 80,000 clones in its table, and 91% of those were observed once. In total, the top ten clones hold about 0.18% of the sample. The material was unstimulated CD4+ T cells sorted from spleen or lymph node cells, obtained before transplant. Receptor source: a human donor who was the organ donor for an intestinal transplant.

To note about this clone: Other DNA sequences in this sample translate to the same CDR3. The J gene is TRBJ1-3, the V gene TRBV11-2; D is possibly TRBD1 (5 bases). V shed 4 bases and J shed 2 bases, with 9 bases lying between them. Germline loops: CDR1 SGHAT, CDR2 FQNNGV. This CDR3 comprises 14 residues. The DNA of the CDR3 is TGTGCCAGCAGCTCCAGGGTCGCTGGAAACACCATATATTTT. Its protein product is CASSSRVAGNTIYF. Full variable domain (missing parts from reference TRBV11-2 and TRBJ1-3): EAGVAQSPRYKIIEKRQSVAFWCNPISGHATLYWYQQILGQGPKLLIQFQNNGVVDDSQLPKDRFSAERLKGVDSTLKIQPAKLEDSAVYLCASSSRVAGNTIYFGEGSWLTVV.

V gene TRBV4-3 combines with J gene TRBJ1-2, with D maybe TRBD1 (6 bases). Germline CDR1 and CDR2: LGHNA and YSLEER. Trimming stripped 1 base from V and 4 bases from J, with 13 bases between. This CDR3 contains 15 residues. The chain's CDR3 is CASSQGDTLTYGYTF. The CDR3 DNA is TGCGCCAGCAGCCAAGGGGACACGCTGACCTATGGCTACACCTTC.

The table lists this clone with a count of one. One junction end does not reproduce the germline sequence, and a read error may be involved. V and J are TRBV7-2 and TRBJ2-7, with D perhaps matching TRBD2 (6 bases). Germline-derived CDR1 and CDR2 are SGHTA and FQGNSA. The CDR3 sequence is 14 residues long. CDR3: CVSSPGDLYYEQYF. In DNA, the CDR3 is TGTGTCAGCAGCCCCGGGGACTTATACTACGAGCAGTACTTC.

The chain couples TRBV6-1 to TRBJ1-6; D is unclear. Germline CDR1 is MNHNS and CDR2 is SASEGT. The V and J ends lost 6 bases and 5 bases respectively, with 11 bases between them. This CDR3 is built from 14 residues. For the CDR3, the DNA is TGTGCCAGCAGGGGCGGGCCCAATAATTCACCCCTCCACTTT. It is translated as CASRGGPNNSPLHF.

This clone was seen only once. CDR3 residues: CASSLDRGTDTQYF. CDR3 coding DNA: TGTGCCAGCAGCCTTGACAGGGGCACAGATACGCAGTATTTT. V is TRBV7-3 and J is TRBJ2-3; 7 bases fit TRBD1. Trimming cost V 5 bases and J 1 base; bases outside gene matches: 3. CDR3 size: 14 residues. The germline V gene encodes CDR1 SGHTA and CDR2 FQGTGA.

The chain combines TRBV9 with TRBJ2-5; TRBD2 might be the D (5 bases). In germline, CDR1 is SGDLS, CDR2 YYNGEE. The CDR3 has 15 amino acids. Trimming left V 1 base short and J 5 bases short, with 15 bases between. The CDR3 here is CASSVTGWGSETQYF. The CDR3 DNA follows: TGTGCCAGCAGCGTAACGGGATGGGGATCGGAGACCCAGTACTTC.

The chain has TRBV11-3 and TRBJ1-1; D gene unclear. The V and J ends lost 1 base and 1 base respectively, with 7 bases between them. The germline gives CDR1 SGHNT, CDR2 YENEEA. CDR3 length: 14 residues. The CDR3 DNA reads TGTGCCAGCAGCTTAGTCCCGAGGAACACTGAAGCTTTCTTT. It specifies CASSLVPRNTEAFF.

CDR3 DNA sequence: TGCGCCAGCAGCCAAGATAAAGGAGGACAGCATTTGGGGACCCTCCACTTT. It encodes CASSQDKGGQHLGTLHF. This sequence joins TRBV4-3 and TRBJ1-6, with a possible D match to TRBD1 (6 bases). From germline, CDR1 is LGHNA and CDR2 YSLEER. Trimming left V 0 bases short and J 14 bases short, with 23 bases between. The length of the CDR3 is 17 residues.

A word on this clone: A read error may produce the germline difference seen at one junction end. J is TRBJ1-2 and V is TRBV7-2; possible D gene TRBD1, 6 bases. The V gene's germline CDR1 is SGHTA and CDR2 FQGNSA. CDR3 length: 15 amino acids. Here the CDR3 DNA reads TGTGCCAGCAGCCCGCGGGCAGGGGACAACTACGGCTACACCTTC. It specifies CASSPRAGDNYGYTF. Drawing the rest from reference TRBV7-2 and TRBJ1-2, the complete variable domain is GAGVSQSPSNKVTEKGKDVELRCDPISGHTALYWYRQSLGQGLEFLIYFQGNSAPDKSGLPSDRFSAERTGGSVSTLTIQRTQQEDSAVYLCASSPRAGDNYGYTFGSGTRLTVV.

The table lists this clone with a count of one. The CDR3 loop reads CASSLTNSPLHF. CDR3 DNA sequence: TGTGCCAGCAGCTTGACAAATTCACCCCTCCACTTT. The genes are TRBV5-4 and TRBJ1-6; D gene ambiguous. Trimming took 1 base from V and 7 from J, leaving 3 bases between them. The CDR3 is 12 amino acids. The germline CDR1 and CDR2 sequences are SGHNT and YYREEE (reference sequence).

The rearrangement joins TRBV7-3 to TRBJ2-1; D not resolved. Trimming removed 5 bases at V and 8 bases at J, with 13 bases between. The CDR3 sequence is 13 residues long. From germline, CDR1 is SGHTA and CDR2 FQGTGA. CDR3 nucleotide sequence: TGTGCCAGCAGCCCCAACGGCGGATATGAGCAGTTCTTC. Protein: CASSPNGGYEQFF.

This clone was counted once. This chain links TRBV5-5 with TRBJ2-5; the match to TRBD1 covers 7 bases. The V gene end was trimmed by 2 bases and the J gene end by 4 bases; junction bases not matched to a gene: 5. The CDR3 consists of 14 residues. Germline CDR1 is SGHKS and CDR2 is YYEKEE (reference sequence). The CDR3 bases are TGTGCCAGCAGCTTCGACAGGGTCGGAGAGACCCAGTACTTC. Amino acids: CASSFDRVGETQYF. The full variable domain, rest sourced from reference TRBV5-5 and TRBJ2-5, is DAGVTQSPTHLIKTRGQQVTLRCSPISGHKSVSWYQQVLGQGPQFIFQYYEKEERGRGNFPDRFSARQFPNYSSELNVNALLLGDSALYLCASSFDRVGETQYFGPGTRLLVL.

This clone has more than one count but fewer than ten. The chain recombines TRBV18 with TRBJ2-7; TRBD1 matches at 9 bases. This CDR3 contains 14 residues. After removal of 3 bases from V and 1 base from J, the junction contained 1 base not matched to a gene. CDR1 and CDR2 from the germline V gene are KGHSH and LQKENI. CDR3 coding DNA: TGTGCCAGCTCACCCGGGACAGGGTCCTACGAGCAGTACTTC. Residues: CASSPGTGSYEQYF.

The chain has TRBV30 and TRBJ2-2; D ambiguous. Trimming left V 4 bases short and J 1 base short, with 7 bases between. The CDR3 is made up of 13 amino acids. Germline CDR1 GTSNPN, CDR2 SVGIG (reference sequence). CDR3 loop: CAWNSVNTGELFF. CDR3 in DNA: TGTGCCTGGAATAGTGTGAACACCGGGGAGCTGTTTTTT.